The 14 T cell receptor beta chains listed next were all sequenced from one sample in a study of blood T cell repertoires in COVID-19 (dated by TCRdb to the early 2020s). Receptor amplification or capture employed the immunoSEQ multiplex PCR assay. TCRdb took over this immuneACCESS table, retaining in-frame rearrangements with V and J assigned. Such tables are incomplete; in checked studies, under half of the missing clones stem from an unresolved V gene, and the remainder is unexplained. This sample holds 120,000 or so clones; about 74% were observed only once. The ten largest clones add up to roughly 5% of the sample. Sequencing input: peripheral blood. Every receptor here comes from a man between 60 and 75 years old with acute or convalescent COVID-19.

In DNA, the CDR3 is TGTGCCAGCAGTGAAGCCTGGACAGGTCCTGGAAACACCATATATTTT. This translates into CASSEAWTGPGNTIYF. The chain links TRBV6-1 to TRBJ1-3, with 7 bases lining up with TRBD1. V trimming: 0 bases; J trimming: 2 bases; junction bases outside the gene matches: 4. The CDR3 extends over 16 amino acids. CDR1 MNHNS and CDR2 SASEGT come from the germline V gene.

The V and J genes are TRBV10-3 and TRBJ1-1; D not resolved. CDR1 ENHRY and CDR2 SYGVKD come from the germline V gene. This CDR3 comprises 11 residues. V lost 3 bases and J 6 bases, leaving 5 bases between the germline ends. The CDR3 coding sequence is TGTGCCATCAGTGACCGGTCTGAAGCTTTCTTT. Protein product: CAISDRSEAFF.

The V gene is TRBV7-6, the J gene TRBJ2-2; 7 nucleotides line up with TRBD1. The V gene's germline CDR1 is SGHVS and CDR2 FNYEAQ. After removal of 3 bases from V and 7 bases from J, the junction contained 5 bases not matched to a gene. The CDR3 runs 14 residues. The CDR3 DNA reads TGTGCCAGCAGCTTGGCCCAGGGGGTCGGGGAGCTGTTTTTT. Encoded protein: CASSLAQGVGELFF.

This chain joins TRBV27 and TRBJ1-5, with 9 bases that match TRBD1. The CDR3 has 17 amino acids. The germline V gene encodes CDR1 MNHEY and CDR2 SMNVEV (reference sequence). Trimming removed 5 bases from V and 4 bases from J; junction bases left unmatched: 12. As DNA, the CDR3 is TGTGCCAGCAGTCCGATAGGTACAGGGGGCAGGAATCAGCCCCAGCATTTT. Its protein is CASSPIGTGGRNQPQHF.

The chain couples TRBV24-1 to TRBJ2-1; 8 positions agree with TRBD2. The CDR3 extends over 17 amino acids. Germline V gene lookup returns CDR1 KGHDR and CDR2 SFDVKD. The trim removed 3 bases at V and 8 bases at J, leaving 14 bases unmatched. The CDR3 sequence: CATSDPITRLASDEQFF. DNA of the CDR3: TGTGCCACCAGTGATCCCATAACCCGACTAGCGTCTGATGAGCAGTTCTTC.

The CDR3 sequence: CASSEPSGQGAEQYF. The CDR3 region has the DNA TGTGCCAGCAGTGAACCTTCAGGTCAGGGGGCCGAGCAGTACTTC. The chain recombines TRBV25-1 with TRBJ2-7; 8 nucleotides align to TRBD1. The V segment lost 2 bases and the J segment 6 bases; nucleotides outside the gene matches: 9. Germline V gives CDR1 MGHDK, CDR2 SYGVNS. The CDR3 is 15 amino acids.

The gene calls are TRBV6-5 and TRBJ1-2; 7 bases match TRBD1. The junction had 4 bases not matched to a gene; V was cut back by 6 bases and J by 0 bases. This CDR3 contains 14 residues. CDR1 and CDR2 (germline): MNHEY, SVGAGI. CDR3 loop: CASRGQEANYGYTF. In DNA, the CDR3 is TGTGCCAGCAGAGGACAGGAAGCTAACTATGGCTACACCTTC.

This clone occurred a few times. This rearrangement joins TRBV12-3 or TRBV12-4 to TRBJ1-1; D not resolved. The V end lost 6 bases, the J end lost 1 base, and 9 bases lay between the germline ends. The CDR3 covers 13 residues. This CDR3 is CASRPSGNTEAFF. CDR3 nucleotide sequence: TGTGCCAGCAGACCCTCCGGGAACACTGAAGCTTTCTTT.

The chain employs TRBV7-9 and TRBJ2-2; 10 positions agree with TRBD1. Germline CDR1 is SEHNR and CDR2 is FQNEAQ (reference sequence). The CDR3 runs to 17 residues. The trim removed 5 bases at V and 3 bases at J, leaving 9 bases unmatched. The CDR3 DNA reads TGTGCCAGCAGCCCATTAGAGGGACAGGGGTACACCGGGGAGCTGTTTTTT. As protein: CASSPLEGQGYTGELFF.

The genes are TRBV18 and TRBJ1-1; D is possibly TRBD1 (5 bases). V dropped 6 bases and J dropped 0 bases, with 8 bases sitting between them. Germline-derived CDR1 and CDR2 are KGHSH and LQKENI. CDR3 length: 13 amino acids. CDR3 in amino acids: CASSPDMNTEAFF. CDR3 DNA sequence: TGTGCCAGCTCCCCGGACATGAACACTGAAGCTTTCTTT.

This clone was detected only a few times. Other nucleotide sequences in the sample specify the same CDR3. The J gene is TRBJ1-5, the V gene TRBV19, with 9 positions matching TRBD1. The CDR3 totals 15 residues. Germline assignment: CDR1 LNHDA and CDR2 SQIVND (reference sequence). V lost 5 bases to trimming and J lost 6 bases; unmatched junction nucleotides: 8. The chain's CDR3 is CASSLRQGGGQPQHF. CDR3 sequence (DNA): TGTGCCAGTAGTCTTCGACAGGGGGGGGGTCAGCCCCAGCATTTT.

The chain employs TRBV29-1 and TRBJ2-7; 11 positions match TRBD2. This CDR3 region has 15 residues. Unmatched junction bases numbered 4, after V lost 3 bases and J lost 0 bases. The germline V gene encodes CDR1 SQVTM and CDR2 ANQGSEA. The CDR3 coding sequence is TGCAGCGTTGACGGACTAGCGGGCCACTCCTACGAGCAGTACTTC. It specifies CSVDGLAGHSYEQYF.

V and J are TRBV4-1 and TRBJ2-5; D gene unclear. Germline V gene data show CDR1 as MGHRA and CDR2 as YSYEKL. Trimming left V 1 base short and J 4 bases short, with 13 bases between. The CDR3 runs to 15 residues. CDR3 in amino acids: CASSQAETFIETQYF. The CDR3 bases are TGCGCCAGCAGCCAAGCCGAGACATTTATAGAGACCCAGTACTTC.

The chain uses TRBV7-3 and TRBJ2-2, with D tentatively TRBD1 (5 bases). Germline values: CDR1 SGHTA, CDR2 FQGTGA. The ends were cut back, 2 bases at V and 4 bases at J, with 5 bases in the middle. CDR3 length equals 13 residues. The CDR3, as DNA: TGTGCCAGCAGCTTAGGGGCCACCGGGGAGCTGTTTTTT. Protein product: CASSLGATGELFF.